This is a list of T cell receptor beta chains from one sample in a study of CD8 T cells in Susac syndrome. A single record per CDR3 protein comes from TCRdb applying MiXCR to the immunoSEQ multiplex PCR reads. Of 180,000 or so distinct CDR3 sequences in the sample, about 95% are singletons; the top ten hold 0.099%. Sample: CD4+ T cells from PBMCs. The receptor source for this set is a human donor with Susac syndrome. Each CDR3 is given with its conserved first and last residue. The order of the fields is clone size, J gene, D gene, V gene, CDR3 protein, CDR3 DNA. A D gene is named only where the DNA matches it firmly. Size values are once, few and many counts, or a class for expanded clones, and some rows have none.

>NA|TRBJ2-7|NA|TRBV9
CASSVGPTYEQYF
TGTGCCAGCAGCGTCGGGCCCACCTACGAGCAGTACTTC
>NA|TRBJ1-5|NA|TRBV6-5
CASSYRNSNQPQHF
TGTGCCAGCAGTTACAGAAATAGCAATCAGCCCCAGCATTTT
>NA|TRBJ2-5|NA|TRBV21-1
CASSKNHNQETQYF
TGTGCCAGCAGCAAAAACCACAACCAAGAGACCCAGTACTTC
>NA|TRBJ1-6|NA|TRBV16
CASSQSGGFNSPLHF
TGTGCCAGCAGCCAAAGTGGAGGGTTCAATTCACCCCTCCACTTT
>NA|TRBJ1-2|NA|TRBV5-4
CASSLRQVHGYTF
TGTGCCAGCAGCCTAAGACAGGTCCATGGCTACACCTTC
>NA|TRBJ2-7|TRBD1|TRBV7-2
CASSPTTGTGVEQYF
TGTGCCAGCAGCCCAACAACCGGGACAGGGGTGGAGCAGTACTTC
>NA|TRBJ2-1|TRBD2|TRBV29-1
CSVSHRLAAGEQFF
TGCAGCGTTTCCCACCGACTAGCGGCGGGTGAGCAGTTCTTC
>NA|TRBJ1-1|NA|TRBV6-2/TRBV6-3
CASSYRGAEAFF
TGTGCCAGCAGTTACCGGGGGGCTGAAGCTTTCTTT
>NA|TRBJ1-1|NA|TRBV15
CATSRDAAISWNTEAFF
TGTGCCACCAGCAGAGATGCGGCAATCTCATGGAACACTGAAGCTTTCTTT
>NA|TRBJ2-3|NA|TRBV7-7
CASSLDPTSDTQYF
TGTGCTAGCAGCTTAGACCCGACTAGTGATACGCAGTATTTT
>NA|TRBJ2-2|TRBD1|TRBV20-1
CSALTGSSTGELFF
TGCAGTGCTCTGACAGGGTCGTCCACCGGGGAGCTGTTTTTT
>NA|TRBJ1-3|NA|TRBV30
CAWSAGAGNTIYF
TGTGCCTGGAGTGCAGGGGCTGGAAACACCATATATTTT
>once|TRBJ2-2|NA|TRBV5-1
CASSIGSNTGELFF
TGCGCCAGCAGCATAGGGTCGAACACCGGGGAGCTGTTTTTT
>NA|TRBJ1-3|TRBD1|TRBV25-1
CASSTPTGGGNTIYF
TGTGCCAGCAGTACCCCGACAGGGGGTGGAAACACCATATATTTT
>NA|TRBJ2-3|NA|TRBV29-1
CSVEKEDGTDTQYF
TGCAGCGTTGAAAAGGAAGACGGGACAGATACGCAGTATTTT
>NA|TRBJ2-3|NA|TRBV15
CATSTFRSAPDTQYF
TGTGCCACCAGCACCTTCAGGTCCGCCCCAGATACGCAGTATTTT
>NA|TRBJ2-7|NA|TRBV20-1
CSARSITLDTYEQYF
TGCAGTGCTAGGTCAATCACCCTGGATACCTACGAGCAGTACTTC
>NA|TRBJ2-7|TRBD2|TRBV30
CALGLAGGGYEQYF
TGTGCCCTAGGACTAGCGGGAGGGGGCTACGAGCAGTACTTC
>NA|TRBJ1-1|NA|TRBV2
CASTLGARVNTEAFF
TGTGCCAGCACTCTGGGTGCCAGGGTGAACACTGAAGCTTTCTTT
>NA|TRBJ2-5|NA|TRBV20-1
CSARAGLETQYF
TGCAGTGCTAGGGCAGGATTAGAGACCCAGTACTTC
>once|TRBJ2-7|NA|TRBV19
CASSRFRLDSYEQYF
TGTGCCAGTAGCCGCTTCCGACTAGACTCCTACGAGCAGTACTTC
>NA|TRBJ2-3|TRBD2|TRBV9
CASSVGSGLAGAVLTDTQYF
TGTGCCAGCAGCGTAGGGTCCGGACTAGCGGGAGCCGTCCTAACAGATACGCAGTATTTT
>NA|TRBJ1-2|NA|TRBV30
CAWSVLGHLYGYTF
TGTGCCTGGAGTGTACTGGGGCACCTCTATGGCTACACCTTC
>once|TRBJ2-1|NA|TRBV30
CAWSVVHNEQFF
TGTGCCTGGAGTGTTGTTCACAATGAGCAGTTCTTC
>NA|TRBJ1-2|TRBD1|TRBV20-1
CSASDRGKHYGYTF
TGCAGTGCATCTGACAGGGGGAAGCACTATGGCTACACCTTC
>NA|TRBJ1-1|NA|TRBV12-3/TRBV12-4
CATHHRDSGTEAFF
TGTGCCACCCATCACAGGGACTCGGGCACTGAAGCTTTCTTT
>NA|TRBJ2-3|TRBD1|TRBV25-1
CASSVPTGGGTQYF
TGTGCCAGCAGTGTACCTACAGGGGGAGGTACGCAGTATTTT
>few|TRBJ2-1|NA|TRBV12-3/TRBV12-4
CASSLVGTGNEQFF
TGTGCCAGCAGTTTAGTCGGCACGGGAAATGAGCAGTTCTTC
>NA|TRBJ1-1|TRBD1|TRBV5-1
CASGQVNTEAFF
TGCGCCAGCGGACAGGTGAACACTGAAGCTTTCTTT
>NA|TRBJ1-3|TRBD1|TRBV23-1
CASSQSIEDRAGNTIYF
TGCGCCAGCAGTCAATCGATCGAGGACAGGGCTGGAAACACCATATATTTT
>NA|TRBJ2-6|NA|TRBV3-1
CASSEGVSGANVLTF
TGTGCCAGCAGCGAAGGGGTTTCTGGGGCCAACGTCCTGACTTTC
>NA|TRBJ2-6|TRBD1|TRBV11-1
CASSKGQTSGANVLTF
TGTGCCAGCAGCAAGGGACAGACCTCTGGGGCCAACGTCCTGACTTTC
>NA|TRBJ1-1|TRBD1|TRBV5-1
CASSLAAGGTEAFF
TGCGCCAGCAGCTTGGCCGCAGGGGGCACTGAAGCTTTCTTT
>NA|TRBJ1-2|TRBD1|TRBV4-2
CASSHRDRVRGYTF
TGTGCCAGCAGTCACAGGGACAGGGTGAGAGGCTACACCTTC
>NA|TRBJ1-1|NA|TRBV20-1
CSAFSQGRTEAFF
TGCAGTGCTTTCTCACAGGGAAGGACTGAAGCTTTCTTT
>NA|TRBJ2-7|TRBD2|TRBV20-1
CSARVVQRGPPEQYF
TGCAGTGCTAGGGTGGTCCAGCGGGGGCCCCCCGAGCAGTACTTC
>NA|TRBJ2-6|NA|TRBV7-9
CASSLGGGGSRSGANVLTF
TGTGCCAGCAGCTTAGGTGGCGGCGGCAGCCGCTCTGGGGCCAACGTCCTGACTTTC
>few|TRBJ1-1|NA|TRBV19
CASSMGQGLNTEAFF
TGTGCCAGTAGTATGGGTCAGGGCTTGAACACTGAAGCTTTCTTT
>NA|TRBJ2-2|TRBD2|TRBV29-1
CSVGRLAGGLGELFF
TGCAGCGTTGGCCGACTAGCGGGGGGGCTCGGGGAGCTGTTTTTT
>NA|TRBJ2-7|TRBD1|TRBV7-2
CASSLGTGPSYEQYF
TGTGCCAGCAGCCTGGGGACAGGGCCCTCCTACGAGCAGTACTTC
>few|TRBJ2-7|NA|TRBV5-1
CASSRPPTYEQYF
TGCGCCAGCAGTAGGCCCCCGACCTACGAGCAGTACTTC
>NA|TRBJ2-5|NA|TRBV5-1
CASSPGPGVKTQYF
TGCGCCAGCAGCCCCGGTCCCGGGGTCAAGACCCAGTACTTC
>NA|TRBJ2-1|NA|TRBV7-2
CASSLEGAALGNEQFF
TGTGCCAGCAGCTTAGAGGGTGCGGCCCTGGGGAATGAGCAGTTCTTC
>NA|TRBJ1-1|NA|TRBV7-2
CASRAQGMNTEAFF
TGTGCCAGCAGAGCCCAGGGTATGAACACTGAAGCTTTCTTT
>few|TRBJ1-2|NA|TRBV28
CASSLNSYGYTF
TGTGCCAGCAGTTTAAACTCCTATGGCTACACCTTC
>NA|TRBJ2-7|NA|TRBV20-1
CSWQDAGEQYF
TGCAGTTGGCAAGACGCGGGCGAGCAGTACTTC
>NA|TRBJ1-1|NA|TRBV20-1
CSATRNTEAFF
TGCAGTGCCACGAGGAACACTGAAGCTTTCTTT
>NA|TRBJ2-5|NA|TRBV19
CASSILGRPTQYF
TGTGCCAGTAGTATATTGGGCAGGCCGACCCAGTACTTC
>NA|TRBJ1-2|NA|TRBV28
CASSRGGDNYGYTF
TGTGCCAGCAGTAGAGGGGGGGATAACTATGGCTACACCTTC
>NA|TRBJ1-2|NA|TRBV28
CASRDYNYGYTF
TGTGCCAGCAGAGATTATAACTATGGCTACACCTTC